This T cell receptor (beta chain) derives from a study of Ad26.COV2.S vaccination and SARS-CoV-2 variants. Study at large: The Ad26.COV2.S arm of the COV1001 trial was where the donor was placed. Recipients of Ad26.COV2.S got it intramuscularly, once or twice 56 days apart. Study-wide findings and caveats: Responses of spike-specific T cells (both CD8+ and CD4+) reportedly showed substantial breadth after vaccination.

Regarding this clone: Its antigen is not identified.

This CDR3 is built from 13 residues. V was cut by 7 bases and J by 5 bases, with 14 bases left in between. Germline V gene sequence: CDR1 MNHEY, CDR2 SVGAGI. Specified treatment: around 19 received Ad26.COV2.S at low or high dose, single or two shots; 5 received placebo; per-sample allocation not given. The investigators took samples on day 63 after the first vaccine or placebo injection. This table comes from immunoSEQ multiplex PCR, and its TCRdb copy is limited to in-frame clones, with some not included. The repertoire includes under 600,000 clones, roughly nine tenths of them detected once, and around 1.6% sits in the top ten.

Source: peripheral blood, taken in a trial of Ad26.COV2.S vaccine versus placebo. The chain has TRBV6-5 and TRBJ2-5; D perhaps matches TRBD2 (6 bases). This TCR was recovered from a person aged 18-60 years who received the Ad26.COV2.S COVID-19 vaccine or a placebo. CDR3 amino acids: CASNRGVGETQYF. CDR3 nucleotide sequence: TGTGCCAGCAACCGCGGGGTAGGGGAGACCCAGTACTTC.